This T cell receptor beta chain is from a study of cytomegalovirus exposure and HLA in healthy donors. Primers included in the PCR were 60 Vbeta and 13 Jbeta primers. Generated by immunoSEQ multiplex PCR, the TCRdb table keeps only in-frame clones and is missing some. This table has hundreds of thousands of clones, 60% to 85% appearing once. V lost 4 bases and J lost 4, with 5 bases in between. The length of the CDR3 is 12 residues. Germline V lookup: CDR1 SGHVS, CDR2 FNYEAQ. What was sequenced was PBMCs. The J gene is TRBJ1-5, the V gene TRBV7-6; D is unresolved. The receptor's source is a man between 35 and 55 years old in good health and CMV-seronegative. DNA of the CDR3: TGTGCCAGCAGCTCCCCAAATCAGCCCCAGCATTTT. Amino acids: CASSSPNQPQHF. Supplemented by reference TRBV7-6 and TRBJ1-5, the full variable domain reads GAGVSQSPRYKVTKRGQDVALRCDPISGHVSLYWYRQALGQGPEFLTYFNYEAQQDKSGLPNDRFSAERPEGSISTLTIQRTEQRDSAMYRCASSSPNQPQHFGDGTRLSIL.